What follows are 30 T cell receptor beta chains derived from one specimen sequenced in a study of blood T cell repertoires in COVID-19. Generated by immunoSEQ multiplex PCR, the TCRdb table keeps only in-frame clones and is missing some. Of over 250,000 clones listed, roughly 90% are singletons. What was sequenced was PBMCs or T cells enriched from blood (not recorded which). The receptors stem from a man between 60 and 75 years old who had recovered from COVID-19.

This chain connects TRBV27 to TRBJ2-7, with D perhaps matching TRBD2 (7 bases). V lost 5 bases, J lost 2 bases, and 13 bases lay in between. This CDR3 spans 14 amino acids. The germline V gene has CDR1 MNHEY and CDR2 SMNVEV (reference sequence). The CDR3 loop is CASSIFGGPYEQYF. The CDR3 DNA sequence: TGTGCCAGCAGTATTTTCGGGGGGCCCTACGAGCAGTACTTC.

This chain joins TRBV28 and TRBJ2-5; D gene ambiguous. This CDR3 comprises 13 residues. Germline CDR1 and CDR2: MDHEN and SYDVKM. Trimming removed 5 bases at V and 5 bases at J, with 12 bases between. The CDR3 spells CASSPPLSETQYF. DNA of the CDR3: TGTGCCAGCAGTCCTCCTCTGTCCGAGACCCAGTACTTC. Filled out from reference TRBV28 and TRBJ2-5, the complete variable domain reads DVKVTQSSRYLVKRTGEKVFLECVQDMDHENMFWYRQDPGLGLRLIYFSYDVKMKEKGDIPEGYSVSREKKERFSLILESASTNQTSMYLCASSPPLSETQYFGPGTRLLVL.

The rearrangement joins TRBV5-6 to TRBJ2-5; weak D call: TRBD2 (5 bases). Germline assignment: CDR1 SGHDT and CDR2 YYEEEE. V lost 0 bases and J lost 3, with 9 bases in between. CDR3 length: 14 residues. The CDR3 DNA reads TGTGCCAGCAGCTTGGGGCACGGGGAAGAGACCCAGTACTTC. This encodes CASSLGHGEETQYF.

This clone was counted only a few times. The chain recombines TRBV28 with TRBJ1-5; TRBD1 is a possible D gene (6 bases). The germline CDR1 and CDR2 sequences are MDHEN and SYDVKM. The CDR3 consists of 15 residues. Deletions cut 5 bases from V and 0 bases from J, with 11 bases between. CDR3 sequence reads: CASSLGTPSNQPQHF. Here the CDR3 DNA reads TGTGCCAGCAGTCTCGGGACACCTAGCAATCAGCCCCAGCATTTT. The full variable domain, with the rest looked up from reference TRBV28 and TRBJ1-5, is DVKVTQSSRYLVKRTGEKVFLECVQDMDHENMFWYRQDPGLGLRLIYFSYDVKMKEKGDIPEGYSVSREKKERFSLILESASTNQTSMYLCASSLGTPSNQPQHFGDGTRLSIL.

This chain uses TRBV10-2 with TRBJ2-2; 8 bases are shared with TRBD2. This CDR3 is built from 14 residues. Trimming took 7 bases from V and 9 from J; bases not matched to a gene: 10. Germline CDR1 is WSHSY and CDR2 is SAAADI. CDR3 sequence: CASKDGRAGRELFF. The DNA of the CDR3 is TGCGCCAGCAAGGACGGGAGGGCCGGGAGGGAGCTGTTTTTT.

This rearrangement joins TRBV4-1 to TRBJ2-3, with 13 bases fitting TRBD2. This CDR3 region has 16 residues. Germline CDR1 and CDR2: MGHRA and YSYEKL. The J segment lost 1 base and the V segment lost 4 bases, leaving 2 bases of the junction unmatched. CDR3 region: CASSLGLAGRTDTQYF. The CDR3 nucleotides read TGCGCCAGCAGCCTGGGACTAGCGGGGCGCACAGATACGCAGTATTTT.

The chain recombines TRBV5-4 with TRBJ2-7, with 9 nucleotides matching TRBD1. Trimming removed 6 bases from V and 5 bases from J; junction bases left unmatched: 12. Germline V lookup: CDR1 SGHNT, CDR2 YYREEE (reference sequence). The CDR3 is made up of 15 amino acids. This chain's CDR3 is CASTKGSGTGHEQYF. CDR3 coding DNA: TGTGCCAGCACCAAGGGTTCGGGGACAGGGCACGAGCAGTACTTC.

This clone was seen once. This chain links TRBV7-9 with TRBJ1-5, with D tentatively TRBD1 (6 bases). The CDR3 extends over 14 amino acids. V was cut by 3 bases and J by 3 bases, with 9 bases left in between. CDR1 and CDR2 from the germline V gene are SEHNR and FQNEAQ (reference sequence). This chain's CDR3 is CASSFGTPNQPQHF. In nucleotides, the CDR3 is TGTGCCAGCAGCTTCGGGACACCCAATCAGCCCCAGCATTTT.

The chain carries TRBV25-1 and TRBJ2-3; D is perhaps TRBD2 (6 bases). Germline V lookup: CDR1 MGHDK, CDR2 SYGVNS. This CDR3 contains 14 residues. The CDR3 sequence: CAARGGVSTDTQYF. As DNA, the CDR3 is TGTGCTGCGCGGGGCGGGGTTAGCACAGATACGCAGTATTTT. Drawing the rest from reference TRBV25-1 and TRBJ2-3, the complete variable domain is EADIYQTPRYLVIGTGKKITLECSQTMGHDKMYWYQQDPGMELHLIHYSYGVNSTEKGDLSSESTVSRIRTEHFPLTLESARPSHTSQYLCAARGGVSTDTQYFGPGTRLTVL.

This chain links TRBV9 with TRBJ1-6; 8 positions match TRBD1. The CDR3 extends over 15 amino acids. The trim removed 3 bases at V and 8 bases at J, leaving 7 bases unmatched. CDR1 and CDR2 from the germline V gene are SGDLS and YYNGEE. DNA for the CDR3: TGTGCCAGCAGCGGAACTGGACAGGGTCATTCACCCCTCCACTTT. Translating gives CASSGTGQGHSPLHF. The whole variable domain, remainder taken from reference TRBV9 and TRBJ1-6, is DSGVTQTPKHLITATGQRVTLRCSPRSGDLSVYWYQQSLDQGLQFLIQYYNGEERAKGNILERFSAQQFPDLHSELNLSSLELGDSALYFCASSGTGQGHSPLHFGNGTRLTVT.

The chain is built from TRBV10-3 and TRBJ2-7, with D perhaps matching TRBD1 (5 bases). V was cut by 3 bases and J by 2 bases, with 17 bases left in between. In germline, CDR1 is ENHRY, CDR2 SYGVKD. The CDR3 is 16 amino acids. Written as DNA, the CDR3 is TGTGCCATCAGTGATCTTTCTGGGGCGATAACCTACGAGCAGTACTTC. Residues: CAISDLSGAITYEQYF.

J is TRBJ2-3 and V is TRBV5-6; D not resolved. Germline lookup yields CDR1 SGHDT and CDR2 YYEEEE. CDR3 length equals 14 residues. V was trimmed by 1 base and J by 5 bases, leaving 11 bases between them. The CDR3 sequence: CASSLSAHGDTQYF. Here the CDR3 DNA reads TGTGCCAGCAGCTTGTCTGCCCACGGAGATACGCAGTATTTT. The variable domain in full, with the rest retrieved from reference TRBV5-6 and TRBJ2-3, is DAGVTQSPTHLIKTRGQQVTLRCSPKSGHDTVSWYQQALGQGPQFIFQYYEEEERQRGNFPDRFSGHQFPNYSSELNVNALLLGDSALYLCASSLSAHGDTQYFGPGTRLTVL.

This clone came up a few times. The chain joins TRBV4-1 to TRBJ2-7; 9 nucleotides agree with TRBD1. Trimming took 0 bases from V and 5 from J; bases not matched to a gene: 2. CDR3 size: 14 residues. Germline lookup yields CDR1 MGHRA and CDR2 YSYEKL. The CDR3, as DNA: TGCGCCAGCAGCCAAGAGGACAGGGGAGACGAGCAGTACTTC. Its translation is CASSQEDRGDEQYF.

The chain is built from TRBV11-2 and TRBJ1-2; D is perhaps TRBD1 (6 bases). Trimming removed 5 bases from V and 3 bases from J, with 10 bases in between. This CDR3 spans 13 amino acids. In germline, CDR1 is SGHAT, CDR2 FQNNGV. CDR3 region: CASSLQGYYGYTF. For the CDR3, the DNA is TGTGCCAGCAGCCTGCAGGGGTACTATGGCTACACCTTC.

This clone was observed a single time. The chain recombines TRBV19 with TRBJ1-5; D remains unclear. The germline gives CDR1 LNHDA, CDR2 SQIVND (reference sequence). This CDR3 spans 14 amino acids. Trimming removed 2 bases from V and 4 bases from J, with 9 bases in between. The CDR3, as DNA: TGTGCCAGTAGTATATATCTCAGGAATCAGCCCCAGCATTTT. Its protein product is CASSIYLRNQPQHF.

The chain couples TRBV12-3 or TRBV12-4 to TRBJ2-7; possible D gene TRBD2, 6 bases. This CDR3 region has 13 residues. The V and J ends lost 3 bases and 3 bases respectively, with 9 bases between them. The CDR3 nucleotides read TGTGCCAGCAGTTTGTCCGGGGGCTACGAGCAGTACTTC. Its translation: CASSLSGGYEQYF.

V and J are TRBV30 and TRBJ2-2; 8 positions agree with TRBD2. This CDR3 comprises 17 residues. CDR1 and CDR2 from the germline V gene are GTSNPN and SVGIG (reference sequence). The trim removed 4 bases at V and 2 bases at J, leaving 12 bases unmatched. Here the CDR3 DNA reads TGTGCCTGGACAATCACCTATAGCGGGATAAACACCGGGGAGCTGTTTTTT. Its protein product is CAWTITYSGINTGELFF.

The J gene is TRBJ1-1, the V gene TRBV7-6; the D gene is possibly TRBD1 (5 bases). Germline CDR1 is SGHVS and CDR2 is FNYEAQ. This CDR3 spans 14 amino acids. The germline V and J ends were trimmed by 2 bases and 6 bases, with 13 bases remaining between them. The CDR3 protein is CASSLWSGSPEAFF. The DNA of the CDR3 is TGTGCCAGCAGCTTATGGTCAGGGTCCCCTGAAGCTTTCTTT.

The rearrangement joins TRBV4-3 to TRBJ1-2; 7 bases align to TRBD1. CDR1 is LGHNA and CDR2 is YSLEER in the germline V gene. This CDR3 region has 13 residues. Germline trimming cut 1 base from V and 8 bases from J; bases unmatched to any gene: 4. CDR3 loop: CASSQVRGLGYTF. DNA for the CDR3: TGCGCCAGCAGCCAAGTTAGGGGGCTCGGCTACACCTTC.

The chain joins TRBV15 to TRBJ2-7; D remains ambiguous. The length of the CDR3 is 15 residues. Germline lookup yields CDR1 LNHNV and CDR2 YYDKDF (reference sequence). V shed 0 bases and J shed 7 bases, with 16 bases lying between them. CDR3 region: CATSRDPGGVTEQYF. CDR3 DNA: TGTGCCACCAGCAGAGATCCAGGTGGCGTTACGGAGCAGTACTTC.

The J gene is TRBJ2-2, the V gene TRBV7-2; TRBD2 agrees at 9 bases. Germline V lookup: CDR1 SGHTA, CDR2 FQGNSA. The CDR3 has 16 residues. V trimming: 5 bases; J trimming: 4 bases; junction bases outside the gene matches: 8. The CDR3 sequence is CASSPRSGGPTGELFF. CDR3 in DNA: TGTGCCAGCAGCCCGAGGAGCGGGGGGCCCACCGGGGAGCTGTTTTTT.

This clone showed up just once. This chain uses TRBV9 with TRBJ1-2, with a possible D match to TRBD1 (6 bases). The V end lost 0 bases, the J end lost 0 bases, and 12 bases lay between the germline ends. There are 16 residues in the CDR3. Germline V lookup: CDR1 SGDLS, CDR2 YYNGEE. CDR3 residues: CASSVGDRRSNYGYTF. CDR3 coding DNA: TGTGCCAGCAGCGTAGGCGACAGGCGATCTAACTATGGCTACACCTTC. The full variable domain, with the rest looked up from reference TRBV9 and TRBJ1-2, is DSGVTQTPKHLITATGQRVTLRCSPRSGDLSVYWYQQSLDQGLQFLIQYYNGEERAKGNILERFSAQQFPDLHSELNLSSLELGDSALYFCASSVGDRRSNYGYTFGSGTRLTVV.

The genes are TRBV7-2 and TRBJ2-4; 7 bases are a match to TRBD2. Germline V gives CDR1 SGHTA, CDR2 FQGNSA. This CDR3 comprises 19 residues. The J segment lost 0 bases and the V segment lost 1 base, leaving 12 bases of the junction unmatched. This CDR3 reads CASSLVRPGGSIAKNIQYF. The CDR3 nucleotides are TGTGCCAGCAGCTTAGTTAGGCCGGGGGGTTCTATAGCCAAAAACATTCAGTACTTC.

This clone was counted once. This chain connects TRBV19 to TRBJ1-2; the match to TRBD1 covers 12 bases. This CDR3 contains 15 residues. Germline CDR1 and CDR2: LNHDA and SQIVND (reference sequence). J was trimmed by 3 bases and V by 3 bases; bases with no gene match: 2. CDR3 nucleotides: TGTGCCAGTAGTATGGGACAGGGGGCTTACTATGGCTACACCTTC. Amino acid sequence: CASSMGQGAYYGYTF.

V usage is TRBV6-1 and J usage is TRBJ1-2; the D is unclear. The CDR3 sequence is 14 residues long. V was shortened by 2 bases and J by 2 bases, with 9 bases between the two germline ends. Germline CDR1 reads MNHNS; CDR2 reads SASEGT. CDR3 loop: CASSERQENYGYTF. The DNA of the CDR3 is TGTGCCAGCAGTGAAAGGCAGGAAAACTATGGCTACACCTTC.

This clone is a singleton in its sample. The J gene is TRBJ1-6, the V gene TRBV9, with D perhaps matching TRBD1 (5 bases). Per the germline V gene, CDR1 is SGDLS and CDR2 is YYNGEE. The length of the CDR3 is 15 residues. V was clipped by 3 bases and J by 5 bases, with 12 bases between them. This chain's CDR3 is CASSAGGENNSPLHF. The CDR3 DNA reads TGTGCCAGCAGCGCGGGGGGGGAGAATAATTCACCCCTCCACTTT.

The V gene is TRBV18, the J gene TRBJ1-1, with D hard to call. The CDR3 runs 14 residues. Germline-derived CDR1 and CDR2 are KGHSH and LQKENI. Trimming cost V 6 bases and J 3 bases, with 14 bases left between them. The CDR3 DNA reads TGTGCCAGCTCCCTAGGGAGCGCGGACACTGAAGCTTTCTTT. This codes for CASSLGSADTEAFF.

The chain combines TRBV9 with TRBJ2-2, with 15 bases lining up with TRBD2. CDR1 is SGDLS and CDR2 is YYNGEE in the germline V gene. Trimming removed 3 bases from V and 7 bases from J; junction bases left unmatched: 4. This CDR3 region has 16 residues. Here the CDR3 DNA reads TGTGCCAGCAGCGGCGGACTAGCGGGAGGGATCGGGGAGCTGTTTTTT. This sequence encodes CASSGGLAGGIGELFF.

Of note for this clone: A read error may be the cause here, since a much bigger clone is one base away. In DNA form, the CDR3 reads TGTGCCAGCAGTTCAGGGCCTTCCTACGAGCAGTACTTC. It specifies CASSSGPSYEQYF. The chain couples TRBV27 to TRBJ2-7; D may be TRBD1 (5 bases). V dropped 4 bases and J dropped 1 base, with 8 bases sitting between them. In germline, CDR1 is MNHEY, CDR2 SMNVEV (reference sequence). The CDR3 sequence is 13 residues long.

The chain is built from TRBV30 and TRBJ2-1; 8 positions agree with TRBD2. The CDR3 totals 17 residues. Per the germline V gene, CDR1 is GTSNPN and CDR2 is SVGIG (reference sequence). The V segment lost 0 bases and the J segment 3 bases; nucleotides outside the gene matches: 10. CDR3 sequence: CAWSVAGVPPNYNEQFF. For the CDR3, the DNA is TGTGCCTGGAGTGTAGCGGGGGTTCCCCCAAACTACAATGAGCAGTTCTTC.